These T cell receptor beta chains were read from a single sample in a study of radiotherapy plus CTLA-4 blockade in lung cancer. Sequencing was performed with immunoSEQ multiplex PCR; in TCRdb, only in-frame clones are kept and a portion is missing. This sample has tens of thousands of clones, with around 85% found just once. The sample was peripheral blood, taken from a patient treated with radiotherapy plus ipilimumab. The receptor source for this set is a human donor with non-small cell lung cancer who had stable disease on radiotherapy plus ipilimumab. Each CDR3 is given with its conserved first and last residue. A D gene is named only where the DNA matches it firmly. Size is omitted from some rows. Given values are once, few, many or a class for expanded clones.

clone size | J gene | V gene | D gene | CDR3 DNA | CDR3 protein
. | TRBJ1-2 | TRBV5-6 | . | TGTGCCAGCAGCTTACAACAGAACTATGGCTACACCTTC | CASSLQQNYGYTF
. | TRBJ2-7 | TRBV10-3 | TRBD1 | TGTGCCATCAGTGAGTCGGGACAGGACTACGAGCAGTACTTC | CAISESGQDYEQYF
. | TRBJ2-5 | TRBV19 | . | TGTGCCAGTAACGCCGGAGGAGAGACCCAGTACTTC | CASNAGGETQYF
few | TRBJ2-7 | TRBV6-6 | . | TGTGCCAGCAGTAGGGACTCCTACTACGAGCAGTACTTC | CASSRDSYYEQYF
. | TRBJ2-6 | TRBV27 | . | TGTGCCAGCAGTCCAGACATAGCTGGGGCCAACGTCCTGACTTTC | CASSPDIAGANVLTF
. | TRBJ2-4 | TRBV6-1 | TRBD1 | TGTGCCAGCAGTGAAGGGGGGACAGTCAGAAACATTCAGTACTTC | CASSEGGTVRNIQYF
. | TRBJ2-5 | TRBV5-4 | . | TGTGCCAGCAGCGTCACACAAGAGACCCAGTACTTC | CASSVTQETQYF
. | TRBJ1-4 | TRBV2 | . | TGTGCCAGCAGCGGAGGTATAGGGGAAAAACTGTTTTTT | CASSGGIGEKLFF
. | TRBJ1-1 | TRBV29-1 | . | TGCAGCGTTGAAGTCCAGGGTGGCACTGAAGCTTTCTTT | CSVEVQGGTEAFF
. | TRBJ1-2 | TRBV2 | . | TGTGCCAGCAGTGAACAGGGGTTGATACCTGGCTATGGCTACACCTTC | CASSEQGLIPGYGYTF
few | TRBJ1-2 | TRBV4-1 | . | TGCGCCAGCAGCCAAGGGAGAACACTTACTAACTATGGCTACACCTTC | CASSQGRTLTNYGYTF
. | TRBJ2-3 | TRBV7-8 | . | TGTGCCAGCAGCTTAGTAGTTGGTACTAGCACAGATACGCAGTATTTT | CASSLVVGTSTDTQYF
. | TRBJ2-2 | TRBV19 | . | TGTGCCAGTACCACCTTCCGTGTTTCGAACACCGGGGAGCTGTTTTTT | CASTTFRVSNTGELFF
. | TRBJ1-2 | TRBV6-5 | . | TGTGCCAGCAGGTTGGACAACGCCGCTAACTATGGCTACACCTTC | CASRLDNAANYGYTF
. | TRBJ2-2 | TRBV9 | . | TGTGCCAGCAGCGTAAAGCAGTGGACCGGGGAGCTGTTTTTT | CASSVKQWTGELFF
. | TRBJ1-2 | TRBV6-5 | . | TGTGCCAGCAGTTCCGACAGGTCTCCCTACACCTTC | CASSSDRSPYTF
. | TRBJ2-3 | TRBV19 | . | TGTGCCAGTAGTTACGGGGATACAGATACGCAGTATTTT | CASSYGDTDTQYF
. | TRBJ1-2 | TRBV18 | . | TGTGCCAGCTCACCATGGGAGGGGAACTATGGCTACACCTTC | CASSPWEGNYGYTF
. | TRBJ2-4 | TRBV19 | TRBD1 | TGTGCCAGTAGTGCACCAGGGACAGGGCCCAAAAACATTCAGTACTTC | CASSAPGTGPKNIQYF
. | TRBJ1-2 | TRBV28 | . | TGTGCCAGCACCGAACCCAGGGGCTGGAACTATGGCTACACCTTC | CASTEPRGWNYGYTF
. | TRBJ1-1 | TRBV5-5 | . | TGTGCCAGCAGCTTAGGTATCGGTACTGAAGCTTTCTTT | CASSLGIGTEAFF
. | TRBJ1-3 | TRBV15 | . | TGTGCCACCAGCAGAGATAGGGGACCAAGCTCTGGAAACACCATATATTTT | CATSRDRGPSSGNTIYF
. | TRBJ1-2 | TRBV7-6 | . | TGTGCCAGCAGCCCTCTGACAAGAGCTAACTATGGCTACACCTTC | CASSPLTRANYGYTF
. | TRBJ2-5 | TRBV5-6 | . | TGTGCCAGCAGCGCCAAAAGGACTAGAGGGGGGGAGACCCAGTACTTC | CASSAKRTRGGETQYF
. | TRBJ2-3 | TRBV5-6 | . | TGTGCCAGCAGCTTGTGGTCGGCCGCCGGGACGCAGTATTTT | CASSLWSAAGTQYF
. | TRBJ2-5 | TRBV11-3 | TRBD2 | TGTGCCAGCAGCTTCGGTCGACTAGCGGGGGCCCGACAAGAGACCCAGTACTTC | CASSFGRLAGARQETQYF
. | TRBJ1-2 | TRBV9 | . | TGTGCCAGCAGCGTAAGTGAGCGGGGCCCCTATGGCTACACCTTC | CASSVSERGPYGYTF
. | TRBJ1-6 | TRBV7-4 | TRBD1 | TGTGCCAGCAGCCCGGGACAGCCGTTTAATTCACCCCTCCACTTT | CASSPGQPFNSPLHF
once | TRBJ1-4 | TRBV11-2 | . | TGTGCCAGTAAAGATTGGGGGGGTTCTAATGAAAAACTGTTTTTT | CASKDWGGSNEKLFF
. | TRBJ2-5 | TRBV10-1 | TRBD1 | TGCGCCAGCAGTGAACCGGGACAGGGAGAGACCCAGTACTTC | CASSEPGQGETQYF
. | TRBJ2-3 | TRBV12-5 | . | TGTGCTAGTGGTTTGGGACTAGTCATTTCAGATACGCAGTATTTT | CASGLGLVISDTQYF
. | TRBJ1-1 | TRBV19 | . | TGTGCCAGTAAAAGGGCAGGGATGAACACTGAAGCTTTCTTT | CASKRAGMNTEAFF
. | TRBJ2-2 | TRBV29-1 | TRBD2 | TGCAGCGTTCTCCCGCGGGGGGGCAGAGGGACCGGGGAGCTGTTTTTT | CSVLPRGGRGTGELFF
once | TRBJ2-1 | TRBV11-1 | TRBD2 | TGTGCCAGCAGCTTAAGCGGGCTAGCGGGGCACAATGAGCAGTTCTTC | CASSLSGLAGHNEQFF
few | TRBJ1-3 | TRBV27 | . | TGTGCCAGCAGTTCGAACAGGGACGCGGCTGGAAACACCATATATTTT | CASSSNRDAAGNTIYF
. | TRBJ2-3 | TRBV19 | TRBD1 | TGTGCCACCGATCCGGGACAGGGGATCACAGATACGCAGTATTTT | CATDPGQGITDTQYF
. | TRBJ1-1 | TRBV10-2 | . | TGCGCCAGCAGTATTCAGCTACCAGCTTATGAGAACACTGAAGCTTTCTTT | CASSIQLPAYENTEAFF
. | TRBJ1-2 | TRBV6-4 | TRBD1 | TGTGCCAGCAGTCATTCCGGGACAGCTTCTGGCTACACCTTC | CASSHSGTASGYTF
. | TRBJ1-3 | TRBV5-6 | . | TGTGCCAGCAGCTTAGGACAGCTCTCTGGAAACACCATATATTTT | CASSLGQLSGNTIYF
. | TRBJ1-1 | TRBV18 | . | TGTGCCAGCTCACCGGCAGGGAACACTGAAGCTTTCTTT | CASSPAGNTEAFF
. | TRBJ1-2 | TRBV27 | TRBD1 | TGTGCCAGCAGGCAGGGGGAAAGGGGCTACACCTTC | CASRQGERGYTF
. | TRBJ1-2 | TRBV29-1 | . | TGCAGCGTTGAAACAGATGGCTACACCTTC | CSVETDGYTF
. | TRBJ1-1 | TRBV29-1 | . | TGCAGCACTTTACACACTGAAGCTTTCTTT | CSTLHTEAFF
. | TRBJ2-3 | TRBV29-1 | . | TGCAGCGTTCTTGGGGGGAGGGATACGCAGTATTTT | CSVLGGRDTQYF
. | TRBJ2-3 | TRBV5-1 | TRBD2 | TGCGCCAGCAGCATGGGACTAGCGGGGGGGCGAAGCACAGATACGCAGTATTTT | CASSMGLAGGRSTDTQYF
. | TRBJ2-7 | TRBV4-3 | . | TGCGCCAGCAGCCAAGATCAGGACAGTCTATACGAGCAGTACTTC | CASSQDQDSLYEQYF
. | TRBJ2-5 | TRBV9 | . | TGTGCCAGCAGCGTAAGCGAGGGTAGGGAAGAGACCCAGTACTTC | CASSVSEGREETQYF
. | TRBJ2-7 | TRBV7-8 | TRBD1 | TGTGCCAGCAGCTTAACAGGGGTGGGTGAGCAGTACTTC | CASSLTGVGEQYF
. | TRBJ2-1 | TRBV9 | . | TGTGCAAGAACTGGGGACAATGAGCAGTTCTTC | CARTGDNEQFF